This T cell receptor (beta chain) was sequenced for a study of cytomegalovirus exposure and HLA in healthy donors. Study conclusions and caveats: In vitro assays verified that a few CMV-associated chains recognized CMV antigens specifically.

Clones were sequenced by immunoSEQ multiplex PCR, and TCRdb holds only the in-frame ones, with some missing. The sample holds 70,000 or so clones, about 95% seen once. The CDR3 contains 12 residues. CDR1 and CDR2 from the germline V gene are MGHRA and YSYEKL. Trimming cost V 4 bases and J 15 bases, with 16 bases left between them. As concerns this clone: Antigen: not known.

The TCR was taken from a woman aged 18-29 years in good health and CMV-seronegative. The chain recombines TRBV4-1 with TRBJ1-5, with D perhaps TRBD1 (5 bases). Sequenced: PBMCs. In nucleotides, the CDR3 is TGCGCCAGCAGCCTGGCGGGGGGAGACAGGCATTTT. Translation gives CASSLAGGDRHF.